This TCR beta chain was sequenced in a study of Tregs in tolerant kidney transplant recipients. Study results and caveats: Biological reproducibility was not directly addressed in this study.

Germline-derived CDR1 and CDR2 are SEHNR and FQNEAQ (reference sequence). Germline trimming cut 2 bases from V and 4 bases from J; bases unmatched to any gene: 9. This CDR3 contains 16 residues. The assay was immunoSEQ multiplex PCR, and TCRdb's table has in-frame clones only and misses some. This sample has some 250,000 clones, with approximately 84% found just once. CD4+CD25+CD127- Tregs, CD4+CD25- non-Tregs, CD4 and CD8 cells were sorted. A remark on this clone: The antigen is unknown.

Sequencing was done on a sample of CD4+ T cells from blood. The chain employs TRBV7-9 and TRBJ2-3, with 7 bases identical to TRBD2. The receptor was derived from a human donor in good health. The CDR3 DNA sequence: TGTGCCAGCAGCTTAAGGGCTAGCGGTAGTTCAGATACGCAGTATTTT. Translating it yields CASSLRASGSSDTQYF.